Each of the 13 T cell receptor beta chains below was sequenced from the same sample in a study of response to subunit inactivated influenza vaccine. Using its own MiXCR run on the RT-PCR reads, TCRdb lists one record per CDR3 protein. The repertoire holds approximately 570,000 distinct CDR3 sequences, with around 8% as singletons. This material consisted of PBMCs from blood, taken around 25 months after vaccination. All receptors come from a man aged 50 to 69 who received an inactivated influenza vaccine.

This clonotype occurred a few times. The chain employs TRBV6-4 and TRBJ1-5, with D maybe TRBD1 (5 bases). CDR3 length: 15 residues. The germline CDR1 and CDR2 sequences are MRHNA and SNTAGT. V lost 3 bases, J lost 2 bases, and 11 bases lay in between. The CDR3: CASSERQGGNQPQHF. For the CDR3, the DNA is TGTGCCAGCAGTGAACGGCAGGGAGGCAATCAGCCCCAGCATTTT.

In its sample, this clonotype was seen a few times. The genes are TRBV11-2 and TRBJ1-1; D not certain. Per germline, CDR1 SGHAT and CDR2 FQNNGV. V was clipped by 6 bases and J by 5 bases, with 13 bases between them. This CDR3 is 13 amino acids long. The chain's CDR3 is CASRVLGGTEAFF. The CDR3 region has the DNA TGTGCCAGCAGGGTCCTGGGAGGAACTGAAGCTTTCTTT.

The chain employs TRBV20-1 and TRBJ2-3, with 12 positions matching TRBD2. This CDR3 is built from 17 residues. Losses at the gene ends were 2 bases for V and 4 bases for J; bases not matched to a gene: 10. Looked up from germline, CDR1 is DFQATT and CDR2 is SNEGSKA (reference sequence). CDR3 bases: TGCAGTGCTAGATACACTAGCGGGAGGAGGGGAGCAGATACGCAGTATTTT. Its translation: CSARYTSGRRGADTQYF.

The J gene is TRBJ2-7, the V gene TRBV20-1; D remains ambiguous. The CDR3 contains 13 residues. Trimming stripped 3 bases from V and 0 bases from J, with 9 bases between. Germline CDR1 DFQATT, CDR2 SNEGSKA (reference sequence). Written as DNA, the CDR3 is TGCAGTGCTAGCCAGGCTATCTCCTACGAGCAGTACTTC. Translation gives CSASQAISYEQYF.

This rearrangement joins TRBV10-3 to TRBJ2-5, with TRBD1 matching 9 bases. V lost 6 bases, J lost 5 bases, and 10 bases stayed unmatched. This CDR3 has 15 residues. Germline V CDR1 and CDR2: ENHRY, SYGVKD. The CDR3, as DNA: TGTGCCATCAGAAATACCGGGACAGGGATGGAGACCCAGTACTTC. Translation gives CAIRNTGTGMETQYF.

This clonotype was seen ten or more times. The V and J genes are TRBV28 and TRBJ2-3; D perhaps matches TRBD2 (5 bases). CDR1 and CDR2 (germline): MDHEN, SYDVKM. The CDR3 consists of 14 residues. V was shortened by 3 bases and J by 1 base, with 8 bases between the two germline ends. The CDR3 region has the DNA TGTGCCAGCAGTTTCCTTAGCGGCACAGATACGCAGTATTTT. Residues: CASSFLSGTDTQYF.

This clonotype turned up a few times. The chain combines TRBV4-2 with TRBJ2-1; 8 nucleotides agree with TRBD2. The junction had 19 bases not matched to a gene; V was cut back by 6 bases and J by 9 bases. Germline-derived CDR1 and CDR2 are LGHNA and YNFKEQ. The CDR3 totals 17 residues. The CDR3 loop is CASRRPPSGGPFSEQFF. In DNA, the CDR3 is TGTGCCAGCAGGCGACCTCCCTCGGGGGGGCCTTTCAGTGAGCAGTTCTTC.

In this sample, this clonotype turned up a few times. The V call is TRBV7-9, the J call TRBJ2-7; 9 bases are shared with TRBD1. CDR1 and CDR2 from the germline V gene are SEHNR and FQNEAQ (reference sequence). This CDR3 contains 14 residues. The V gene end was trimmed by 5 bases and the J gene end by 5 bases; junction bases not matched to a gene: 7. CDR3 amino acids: CASSPRDRVNEQYF. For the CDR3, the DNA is TGTGCCAGCAGCCCAAGGGACAGGGTAAACGAGCAGTACTTC.

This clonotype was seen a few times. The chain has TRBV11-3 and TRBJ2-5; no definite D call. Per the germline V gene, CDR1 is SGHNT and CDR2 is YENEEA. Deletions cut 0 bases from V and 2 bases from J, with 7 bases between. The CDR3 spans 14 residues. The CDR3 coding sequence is TGTGCCAGCAGCTTAGATCGCACGCAAGAGACCCAGTACTTC. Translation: CASSLDRTQETQYF.

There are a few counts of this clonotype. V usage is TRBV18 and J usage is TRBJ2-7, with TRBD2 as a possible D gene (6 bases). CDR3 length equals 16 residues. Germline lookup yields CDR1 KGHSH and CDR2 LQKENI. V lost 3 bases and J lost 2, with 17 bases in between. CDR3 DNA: TGTGCCAGCTCACCGGGGAAGTGGGACTCACCCTACGAGCAGTACTTC. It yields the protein CASSPGKWDSPYEQYF.

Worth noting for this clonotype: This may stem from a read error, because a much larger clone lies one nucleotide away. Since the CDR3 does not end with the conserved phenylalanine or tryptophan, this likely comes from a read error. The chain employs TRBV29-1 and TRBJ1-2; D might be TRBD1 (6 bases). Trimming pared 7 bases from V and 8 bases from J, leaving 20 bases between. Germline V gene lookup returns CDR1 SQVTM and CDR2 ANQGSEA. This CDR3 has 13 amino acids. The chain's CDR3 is CSASPEGGDGYTS. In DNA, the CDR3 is TGCAGCGCCTCCCCGGAGGGGGGAGACGGCTACACCTCC.

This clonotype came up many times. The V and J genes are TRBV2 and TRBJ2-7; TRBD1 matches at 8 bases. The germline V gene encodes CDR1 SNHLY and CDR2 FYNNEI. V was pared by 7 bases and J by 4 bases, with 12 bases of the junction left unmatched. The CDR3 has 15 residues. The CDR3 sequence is CASKGQGASRYEQYF. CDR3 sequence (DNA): TGTGCCAGCAAAGGGCAGGGGGCGAGTCGGTACGAGCAGTACTTC.

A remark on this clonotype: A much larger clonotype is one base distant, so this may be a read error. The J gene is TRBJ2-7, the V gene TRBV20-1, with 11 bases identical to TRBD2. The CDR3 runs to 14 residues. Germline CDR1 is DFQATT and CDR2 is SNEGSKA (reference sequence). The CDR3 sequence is CIARIAGGPYDQYF. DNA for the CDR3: TGCATTGCTAGAATAGCGGGAGGGCCTTACGACCAGTACTTC.